Below are 7 T cell receptor beta chains sequenced from a single sample in a study of shared clonotypes between healthy human individuals. Profiling relied on immunoSEQ multiplex PCR, and the TCRdb table lists in-frame clones only, not all of them. The sample has about 2.2 million clones; more than 85% are singletons. Naive CD8 populations comprised CD45RO-negative cells positively selected for CCR7, excluding terminally differentiated effector memory CD45RA+ cells. Sequenced input: naive CD8+ T cells from PBMCs. The receptor set was obtained from a man aged 18-30 years in good health. Some clones in this sample may be carry-over from other donors' samples.

Only one count was recorded for this clone. The chain carries TRBV27 and TRBJ2-3; maybe TRBD2 (6 bases). The CDR3 extends over 16 amino acids. Trimming pared 5 bases from V and 4 bases from J, leaving 19 bases between. Germline V gene data show CDR1 as MNHEY and CDR2 as SMNVEV (reference sequence). DNA for the CDR3: TGTGCCAGCAGTATGGACGGCGTACGCGGGGCAGATACGCAGTATTTT. This sequence encodes CASSMDGVRGADTQYF.

The V call is TRBV5-4, the J call TRBJ2-5; D uncertain. The CDR3 length is 13 residues. Germline CDR1 SGHNT, CDR2 YYREEE (reference sequence). The germline V and J ends were trimmed by 4 bases and 2 bases, with 9 bases remaining between them. The CDR3 sequence is CASSPQLQETQYF. The CDR3 DNA reads TGTGCCAGCAGCCCCCAACTACAAGAGACCCAGTACTTC. The variable domain in full, completed from reference TRBV5-4 and TRBJ2-5, reads ETGVTQSPTHLIKTRGQQVTLRCSSQSGHNTVSWYQQALGQGPQFIFQYYREEENGRGNFPPRFSGLQFPNYSSELNVNALELDDSALYLCASSPQLQETQYFGPGTRLLVL.

This clone has just one count. The chain carries TRBV19 and TRBJ2-5; unclear D gene. Germline CDR1 reads LNHDA; CDR2 reads SQIVND (reference sequence). CDR3 length: 14 residues. Trimming cost V 5 bases and J 5 bases, with 15 bases left between them. The CDR3 bases are TGTGCCAGTAGTGGGCAGTGGGATGCGGAGACCCAGTACTTC. It specifies CASSGQWDAETQYF. The full variable domain, completed using reference TRBV19 and TRBJ2-5, is DGGITQSPKYLFRKEGQNVTLSCEQNLNHDAMYWYRQDPGQGLRLIYYSQIVNDFQKGDIAEGYSVSREKKESFPLTVTSAQKNPTAFYLCASSGQWDAETQYFGPGTRLLVL.

This rearrangement joins TRBV29-1 to TRBJ2-7; 9 nucleotides line up with TRBD1. The CDR3 spans 12 residues. V trimming: 3 bases; J trimming: 6 bases; junction bases outside the gene matches: 3. Germline assignment: CDR1 SQVTM and CDR2 ANQGSEA. DNA for the CDR3: TGCAGCGTTGAGGGGACAGGGAGCGAGCAGTACTTC. As protein: CSVEGTGSEQYF.

The chain carries TRBV18 and TRBJ2-7, with 9 bases fitting TRBD1. The CDR3 is made up of 15 amino acids. The junction had 5 bases not matched to a gene; V was cut back by 4 bases and J by 1 base. Germline values: CDR1 KGHSH, CDR2 LQKENI. CDR3 residues: CASSLEDRGSYEQYF. In nucleotides, the CDR3 is TGTGCCAGCTCACTTGAGGACAGGGGATCCTACGAGCAGTACTTC.

The J gene is TRBJ2-5, the V gene TRBV9; D remains ambiguous. The CDR3 runs 15 residues. The V end lost 6 bases, the J end lost 2 bases, and 17 bases lay between the germline ends. Germline CDR1 reads SGDLS; CDR2 reads YYNGEE. The CDR3 DNA is TGTGCCAGCACCGCGACCATCGGACCTCAAGAGACCCAGTACTTC. This gives the protein CASTATIGPQETQYF.

This clone showed up just once. This chain joins TRBV7-6 and TRBJ2-7; 12 bases line up with TRBD2. The germline V gene encodes CDR1 SGHVS and CDR2 FNYEAQ. There are 19 residues in the CDR3. V lost 5 bases, J lost 0 bases, and 14 bases stayed unmatched. The CDR3 sequence is CASSEGLGTSGPVSYEQYF. CDR3 DNA: TGTGCCAGCAGCGAAGGCCTCGGGACTAGCGGGCCGGTCTCCTACGAGCAGTACTTC. The variable domain in full, completed from reference TRBV7-6 and TRBJ2-7, reads GAGVSQSPRYKVTKRGQDVALRCDPISGHVSLYWYRQALGQGPEFLTYFNYEAQQDKSGLPNDRFSAERPEGSISTLTIQRTEQRDSAMYRCASSEGLGTSGPVSYEQYFGPGTRLTVT.